The rows below give T cell receptor beta chains drawn from one sample of a study of cytomegalovirus exposure and HLA in healthy donors. Profiled with immunoSEQ multiplex PCR; TCRdb holds only in-frame clones, not every one. The table has 120,000 or so clones, around 80% seen once; the top ten hold more than 1.5%. What was sequenced was PBMCs. The receptors originated from a man between 18 and 29 years old in good health and CMV-seronegative. Each CDR3 is given with its conserved first and last residue. Each record gives: V gene, J gene, clone size, D gene, CDR3 DNA, CDR3 protein. The D gene is left open where the match is weak. Clone size is shown for a subset of rows, as once, few, many or a class of expanded clone.

V: TRBV7-2; J: TRBJ1-5; size: .; D: .; DNA: TGTGCCAGCAGCTTAGAGAGGAAGGGCAATCAGCCCCAGCATTTT; CDR3: CASSLERKGNQPQHF
V: TRBV5-4; J: TRBJ1-2; size: .; D: .; DNA: TGTGCCAGCAGCTTGGTAGGGCCGGGAGGAGGCTGCACCTTC; CDR3: CASSLVGPGGGCTF
V: TRBV5-8; J: TRBJ2-7; size: .; D: .; DNA: TGTGCCAGCAGCTTGGCACCTTATCGAGGCGAGCAGTACTTC; CDR3: CASSLAPYRGEQYF
V: TRBV2; J: TRBJ1-1; size: .; D: .; DNA: TGTGCCATCAAGGGGCAAGGTGAAGCTTTCTTT; CDR3: CAIKGQGEAFF
V: TRBV5-1; J: TRBJ2-5; size: few; D: TRBD2; DNA: TGCGCCAGCAGGGTAGCGACTAGCGCCCAAGAGACCCAGTACTTC; CDR3: CASRVATSAQETQYF
V: TRBV19; J: TRBJ2-3; size: .; D: .; DNA: TGTGCCAGTAGTATAGGACTCAAGGGCACAGATACGCAGTATTTT; CDR3: CASSIGLKGTDTQYF
V: TRBV7-9; J: TRBJ2-3; size: .; D: TRBD1; DNA: TGTGCCAGCGTCCCTGGGACAGGGGGCGCAGATACGCAGTATTTT; CDR3: CASVPGTGGADTQYF
V: TRBV5-6; J: TRBJ2-1; size: .; D: TRBD2; DNA: TGTGCCAGCAGCTTGGTGGCAGGGAGGGAGAATGAGCAGTTCTTC; CDR3: CASSLVAGRENEQFF
V: TRBV6-4; J: TRBJ2-6; size: .; D: .; DNA: TGTGCCAGCAGTGATTTGGGAGCCGGGGCCAACGTCCTGACTTTC; CDR3: CASSDLGAGANVLTF
V: TRBV5-1; J: TRBJ1-4; size: .; D: TRBD1; DNA: TGCGCCAGCAGCCCGGGACGGGACAGGGTGGAAAAACTGTTTTTT; CDR3: CASSPGRDRVEKLFF
V: TRBV9; J: TRBJ1-6; size: .; D: .; DNA: TGTGCCAGCAGCCTCGGACTGGTTAATTCACCCCTCCACTTT; CDR3: CASSLGLVNSPLHF
V: TRBV11-2; J: TRBJ2-3; size: .; D: TRBD2; DNA: TGTGCCAGCAGCCTAGCCCCAAGCGGGAGTCCGGATACGCAGTATTTT; CDR3: CASSLAPSGSPDTQYF
V: TRBV19; J: TRBJ2-7; size: .; D: TRBD1; DNA: TGTGCCAGTAGTATAGATGCGAGACAGGGCTTTTACGAGCAGTACTTC; CDR3: CASSIDARQGFYEQYF
V: TRBV5-1; J: TRBJ2-5; size: .; D: .; DNA: TGCGCCAGCAGCCCCCATCCCGCTAAAGAGACCCAGTACTTC; CDR3: CASSPHPAKETQYF
V: TRBV28; J: TRBJ2-7; size: .; D: TRBD2; DNA: TGTGCCAGCAAGGGTGGCGGGAGCTCCTACGAGCAGTACTTC; CDR3: CASKGGGSSYEQYF
V: TRBV6-1; J: TRBJ1-5; size: few; D: .; DNA: TGTGCCAGCATAGGGGGAGACAGGCCCAATCAGCCCCAGCATTTT; CDR3: CASIGGDRPNQPQHF
V: TRBV30; J: TRBJ2-7; size: once; D: .; DNA: TGTGCCTGGAGTCGCGGGGAGCAGTACTTC; CDR3: CAWSRGEQYF
V: TRBV10-2; J: TRBJ2-3; size: .; D: .; DNA: TGCGCCAGCAGGACGCTTGGACTGGGCACAGATACGCAGTATTTT; CDR3: CASRTLGLGTDTQYF
V: TRBV6-6; J: TRBJ2-5; size: .; D: .; DNA: TGTGCCAGCGGATATAGCGAGACCCAGTACTTC; CDR3: CASGYSETQYF
V: TRBV6-4; J: TRBJ2-5; size: .; D: .; DNA: TGTGCCAGCAGTGCGGATAGCTCAGAGACCCAGTACTTC; CDR3: CASSADSSETQYF
V: TRBV5-6; J: TRBJ2-1; size: .; D: TRBD2; DNA: TGTGCCAGCAGCCGGACGGGGGGGCCGCACAATGAGCAGTTCTTC; CDR3: CASSRTGGPHNEQFF
V: TRBV18; J: TRBJ2-7; size: .; D: TRBD2; DNA: TGTGCCAGCTCACCTGGGACTAGCGGGAGCTACGAGCAGTACTTC; CDR3: CASSPGTSGSYEQYF
V: TRBV5-4; J: TRBJ2-5; size: .; D: TRBD2; DNA: TGTGCCAGCAGCTTGGCCGTGGTTAGCGGGAGGGCCTCAGAGACCCAGTACTTC; CDR3: CASSLAVVSGRASETQYF
V: TRBV27; J: TRBJ1-1; size: .; D: TRBD1; DNA: TGTGCCAGCAGGACAGGGGTTATGGTGAACACTGAAGCTTTCTTT; CDR3: CASRTGVMVNTEAFF
V: TRBV5-8; J: TRBJ2-7; size: .; D: .; DNA: TGTGCCAGCAGCCAAGAGCCCCAGGGCGGTAGCTCCTACGAGCAGTACTTC; CDR3: CASSQEPQGGSSYEQYF
V: TRBV27; J: TRBJ1-5; size: .; D: .; DNA: TGTGCCAGCAGTTTAGGACACTCCAATCAGCCCCAGCATTTT; CDR3: CASSLGHSNQPQHF
V: TRBV5-1; J: TRBJ2-5; size: .; D: TRBD2; DNA: TGCGCCAGCAGCTTCACCGGGACTAGCGGGTCGAGCCACCAGTACTTC; CDR3: CASSFTGTSGSSHQYF
V: TRBV7-6; J: TRBJ2-7; size: .; D: TRBD2; DNA: TGTGCCAGCAGCTCCCTAGCGGGGAAGGGGGAGCAGTACTTC; CDR3: CASSSLAGKGEQYF
V: TRBV9; J: TRBJ2-1; size: .; D: TRBD2; DNA: TGTGCCAGCAGCGCCTGGACTAGCGGGGCCTACAATGAGCAGTTCTTC; CDR3: CASSAWTSGAYNEQFF
V: TRBV19; J: TRBJ1-4; size: .; D: .; DNA: TGTGCCAGTACCACATATGGGCCGGCAACTAATGAAAAACTGTTTTTT; CDR3: CASTTYGPATNEKLFF
V: TRBV4-1; J: TRBJ2-1; size: few; D: .; DNA: TGCGCCAGCAGCCAAGAACAGCCGGCCCCTTACAATGAGCAGTTCTTC; CDR3: CASSQEQPAPYNEQFF
V: TRBV9; J: TRBJ1-4; size: .; D: .; DNA: TGTGCCAGCACCAAATCAGGCGGGCAGGGAGGGGAAAAACTGTTTTTT; CDR3: CASTKSGGQGGEKLFF
V: TRBV13; J: TRBJ2-1; size: .; D: TRBD1; DNA: TGTGCCAGCAGCTGGGGACAGGAGCAGTTCTTC; CDR3: CASSWGQEQFF
V: TRBV18; J: TRBJ2-1; size: .; D: TRBD2; DNA: TGTGCCAGCTCATACGCGGGGACTAGCGATTCTTATGAGCAGTTCTTC; CDR3: CASSYAGTSDSYEQFF
V: TRBV7-9; J: TRBJ2-4; size: few; D: .; DNA: TGTGCCAGCAGCCCTATTCCCCAAAAATTCATTCAGTACTTC; CDR3: CASSPIPQKFIQYF
V: TRBV4-3; J: TRBJ1-1; size: .; D: TRBD1; DNA: TGCGCCAGCAGCCAAGATCGCCGGGACAGGGAATTGAACACTGAAGCTTTCTTT; CDR3: CASSQDRRDRELNTEAFF
V: TRBV28; J: TRBJ2-5; size: .; D: .; DNA: TGTGCCAGCAGTCCGTACAGAGAGCGGGAGACCCAGTACTTC; CDR3: CASSPYRERETQYF
V: TRBV2; J: TRBJ1-1; size: .; D: TRBD1; DNA: TGTGCCAGCAGCTATTTTGGACAGGACCCTGAAGCTTTCTTT; CDR3: CASSYFGQDPEAFF
V: TRBV2; J: TRBJ2-1; size: few; D: TRBD2; DNA: TGTGCCAGCACCTACGGGAGGTCGACCAGAAACAATGAGCAGTTCTTC; CDR3: CASTYGRSTRNNEQFF
V: TRBV7-8; J: TRBJ1-1; size: .; D: .; DNA: TGTGCCAGCAGTTTAGACACCTCCCTGATTTGGAACACTGAAGCTTTCTTT; CDR3: CASSLDTSLIWNTEAFF
V: TRBV30; J: TRBJ1-1; size: .; D: .; DNA: TGTGCCTGTTCCAGGTTACCTGAAGCTTTCTTT; CDR3: CACSRLPEAFF
V: TRBV27; J: TRBJ1-5; size: .; D: .; DNA: TGTGCCAGCAGTTCCTCGGCCGGGGACTATAGCAATCAGCCCCAGCATTTT; CDR3: CASSSSAGDYSNQPQHF
V: TRBV5-5; J: TRBJ1-5; size: .; D: TRBD1; DNA: TGTGCCAGCAGCTCCCCGGCGGGGACAGGCTTCAATCAGCCCCAGCATTTT; CDR3: CASSSPAGTGFNQPQHF
V: TRBV6-4; J: TRBJ1-2; size: .; D: TRBD1; DNA: TGTGCCAGCAGGAGCACAGGGGAGTGGAGTGGCTACACCTTC; CDR3: CASRSTGEWSGYTF
V: TRBV5-1; J: TRBJ2-3; size: .; D: .; DNA: TGCGCCAGCAGCTCGACTAGCACAGATACGCAGTATTTT; CDR3: CASSSTSTDTQYF
V: TRBV29-1; J: TRBJ2-7; size: few; D: TRBD2; DNA: TGCAGCGTTGAAGATACCGGGACTAGCGTCGACGAGCAGTACTTC; CDR3: CSVEDTGTSVDEQYF
V: TRBV10-3; J: TRBJ1-4; size: .; D: TRBD1; DNA: TGTGCCATCAGTGACGGGACAGGAACCGAAAAACTGTTTTTT; CDR3: CAISDGTGTEKLFF
V: TRBV4-2; J: TRBJ2-1; size: .; D: .; DNA: TGTGCCAGCAGCCAAGTAGCCGATACCTACAATGAGCAGTTCTTC; CDR3: CASSQVADTYNEQFF
V: TRBV11-2; J: TRBJ2-1; size: .; D: TRBD2; DNA: TGTGCCAGCAGCCGGTCCGTTGCTAGCGGCGGGTTTTACAATGAGCAGTTCTTC; CDR3: CASSRSVASGGFYNEQFF
V: TRBV11-1; J: TRBJ2-1; size: few; D: TRBD1; DNA: TGTGCCAGCAGCTTAGCATCGCCCGGGACAGGGTACAATGAGCAGTTCTTC; CDR3: CASSLASPGTGYNEQFF
V: TRBV25-1; J: TRBJ2-1; size: .; D: TRBD2; DNA: TGTGCCAGCAGTGATCTCGTAGCGGGAGCATACAATGAGCAGTTCTTC; CDR3: CASSDLVAGAYNEQFF
V: TRBV7-4; J: TRBJ2-5; size: once; D: .; DNA: TGTGCCAGCAGTTTACATCCAGGGGTCCAAGAGACCCAGTACTTC; CDR3: CASSLHPGVQETQYF
V: TRBV4-3; J: TRBJ2-7; size: few; D: TRBD2; DNA: TGCGCCAGCAGCCCGGGACTAGCGTCGCAGTACGAGCAGTACTTC; CDR3: CASSPGLASQYEQYF
V: TRBV4-3; J: TRBJ2-7; size: few; D: TRBD1; DNA: TGCGCCAGCAGCCGGGACAGCTCCTCCTACGAGCAGTACTTC; CDR3: CASSRDSSSYEQYF